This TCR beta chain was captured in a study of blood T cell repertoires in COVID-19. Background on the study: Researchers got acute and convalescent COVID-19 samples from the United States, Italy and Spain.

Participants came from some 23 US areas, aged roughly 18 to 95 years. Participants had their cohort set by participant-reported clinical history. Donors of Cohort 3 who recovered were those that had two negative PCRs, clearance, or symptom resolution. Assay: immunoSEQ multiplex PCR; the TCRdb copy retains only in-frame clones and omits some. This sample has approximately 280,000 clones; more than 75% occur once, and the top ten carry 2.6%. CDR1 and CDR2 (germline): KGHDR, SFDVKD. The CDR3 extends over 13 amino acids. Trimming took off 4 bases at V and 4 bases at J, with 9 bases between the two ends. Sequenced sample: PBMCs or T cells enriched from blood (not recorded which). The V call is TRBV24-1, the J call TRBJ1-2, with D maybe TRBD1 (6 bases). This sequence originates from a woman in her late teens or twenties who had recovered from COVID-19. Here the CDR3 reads CATSETGAYGYTF. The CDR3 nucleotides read TGTGCCACCAGTGAGACAGGCGCCTATGGCTACACCTTC.